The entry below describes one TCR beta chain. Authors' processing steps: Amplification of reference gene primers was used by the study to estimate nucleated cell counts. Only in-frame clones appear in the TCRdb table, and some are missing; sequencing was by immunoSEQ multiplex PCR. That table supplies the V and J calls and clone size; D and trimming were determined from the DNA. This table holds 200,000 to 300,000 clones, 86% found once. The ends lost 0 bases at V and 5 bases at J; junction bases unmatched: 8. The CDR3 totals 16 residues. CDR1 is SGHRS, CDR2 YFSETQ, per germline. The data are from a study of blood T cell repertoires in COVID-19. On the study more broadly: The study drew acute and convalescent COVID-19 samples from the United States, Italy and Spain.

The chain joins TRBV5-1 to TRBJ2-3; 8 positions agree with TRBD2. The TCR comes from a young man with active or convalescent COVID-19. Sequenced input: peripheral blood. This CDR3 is CASSLVAAGAGDTQYF. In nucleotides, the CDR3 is TGCGCCAGCAGCTTGGTCGCAGCGGGGGCGGGAGATACGCAGTATTTT.